This T cell receptor beta chain was found in a study of beta chain features in type 1 diabetes. The investigators reverse transcribed all of the isolated RNA, so they sequenced expressed TCRB transcripts. Generated by immunoSEQ multiplex PCR, the TCRdb table keeps only in-frame clones and is missing some. The sample holds about 450,000 clones, about an eighth seen once. This TCR derives from a woman aged 18-30 years in good health. Source material: naive CD4+ T cells from blood.

Here the CDR3 DNA reads TGTGCCAGCAGCCCAGGACAGCCCTACGAGCAGTACTTC. As protein: CASSPGQPYEQYF. This chain connects TRBV13 to TRBJ2-7; weak D call: TRBD1 (6 bases). V was clipped by 5 bases and J by 2 bases, with 10 bases between them. Germline-derived CDR1 and CDR2 are PRHDT and FYEKMQ (reference sequence). The CDR3 has 13 amino acids.